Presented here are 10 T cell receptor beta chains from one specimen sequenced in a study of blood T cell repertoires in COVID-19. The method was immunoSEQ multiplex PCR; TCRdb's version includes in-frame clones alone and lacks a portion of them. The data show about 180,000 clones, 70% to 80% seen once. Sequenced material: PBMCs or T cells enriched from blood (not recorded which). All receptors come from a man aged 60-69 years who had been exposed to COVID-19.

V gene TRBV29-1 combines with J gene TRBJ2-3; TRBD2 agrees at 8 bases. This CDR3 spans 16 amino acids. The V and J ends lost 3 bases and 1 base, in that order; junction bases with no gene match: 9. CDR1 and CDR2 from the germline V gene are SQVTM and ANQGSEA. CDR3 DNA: TGCAGCGTTGAGGGTGGGGCTAGCGGGCGCACAGATACGCAGTATTTT. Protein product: CSVEGGASGRTDTQYF.

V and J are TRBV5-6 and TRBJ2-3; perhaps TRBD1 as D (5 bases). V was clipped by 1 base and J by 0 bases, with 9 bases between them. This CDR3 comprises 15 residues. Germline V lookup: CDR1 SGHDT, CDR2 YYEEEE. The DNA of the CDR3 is TGTGCCAGCAGCTTGTTTACAGGCAGCACAGATACGCAGTATTTT. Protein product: CASSLFTGSTDTQYF.

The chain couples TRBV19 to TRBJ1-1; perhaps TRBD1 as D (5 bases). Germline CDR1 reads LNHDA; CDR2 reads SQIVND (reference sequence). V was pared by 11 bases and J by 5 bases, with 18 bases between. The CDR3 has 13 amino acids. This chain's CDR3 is CAGGPGGGTEAFF. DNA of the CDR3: TGTGCCGGAGGACCGGGCGGGGGGACTGAAGCTTTCTTT.

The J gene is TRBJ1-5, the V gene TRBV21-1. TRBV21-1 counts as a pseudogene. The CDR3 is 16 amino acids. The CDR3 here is CASNPLRWRSNQPQHF. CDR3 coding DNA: TGTGCCAGCAACCCACTCCGATGGCGGAGCAATCAGCCCCAGCATTTT.

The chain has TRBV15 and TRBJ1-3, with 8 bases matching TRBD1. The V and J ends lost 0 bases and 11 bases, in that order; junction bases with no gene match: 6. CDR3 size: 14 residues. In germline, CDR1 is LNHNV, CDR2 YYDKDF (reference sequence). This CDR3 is CATSRDQAGGAIYF. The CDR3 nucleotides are TGTGCCACCAGCAGAGATCAGGCAGGGGGCGCCATATATTTT.

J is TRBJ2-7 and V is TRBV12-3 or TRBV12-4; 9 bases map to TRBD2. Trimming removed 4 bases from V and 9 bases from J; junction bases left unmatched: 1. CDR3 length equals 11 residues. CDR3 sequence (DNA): TGTGCCAGCAGTTCGACTAGCGGGCAGTACTTC. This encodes CASSSTSGQYF.

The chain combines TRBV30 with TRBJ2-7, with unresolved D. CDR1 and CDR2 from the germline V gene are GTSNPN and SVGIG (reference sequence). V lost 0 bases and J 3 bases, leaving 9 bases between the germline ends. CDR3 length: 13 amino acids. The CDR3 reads CAWSVLQRYEQYF. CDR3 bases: TGTGCCTGGAGTGTACTGCAGCGCTACGAGCAGTACTTC.

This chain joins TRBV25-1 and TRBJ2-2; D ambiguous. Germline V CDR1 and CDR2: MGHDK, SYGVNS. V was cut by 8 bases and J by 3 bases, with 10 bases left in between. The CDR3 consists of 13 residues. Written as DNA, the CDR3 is TGTGCCAGCGGCGGTCACTACACCGGGGAGCTGTTTTTT. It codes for CASGGHYTGELFF. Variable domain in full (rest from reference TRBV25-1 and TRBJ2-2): EADIYQTPRYLVIGTGKKITLECSQTMGHDKMYWYQQDPGMELHLIHYSYGVNSTEKGDLSSESTVSRIRTEHFPLTLESARPSHTSQYLCASGGHYTGELFFGEGSRLTVL.

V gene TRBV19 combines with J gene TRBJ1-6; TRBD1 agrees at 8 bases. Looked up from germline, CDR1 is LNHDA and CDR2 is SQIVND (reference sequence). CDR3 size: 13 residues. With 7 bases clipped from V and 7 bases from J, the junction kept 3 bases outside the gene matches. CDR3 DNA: TGTGCCAGTAACTACAGGGGGAATTCACCCCTCCACTTT. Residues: CASNYRGNSPLHF.

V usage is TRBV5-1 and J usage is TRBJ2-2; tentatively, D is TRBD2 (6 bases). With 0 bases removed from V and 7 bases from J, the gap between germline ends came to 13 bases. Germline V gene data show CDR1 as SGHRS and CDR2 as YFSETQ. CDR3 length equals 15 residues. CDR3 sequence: CASSLVLSGGGELFF. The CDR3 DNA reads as TGCGCCAGCAGCTTGGTCCTATCCGGGGGCGGGGAGCTGTTTTTT. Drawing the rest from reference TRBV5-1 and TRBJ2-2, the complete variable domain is KAGVTQTPRYLIKTRGQQVTLSCSPISGHRSVSWYQQTPGQGLQFLFEYFSETQRNKGNFPGRFSGRQFSNSRSEMNVSTLELGDSALYLCASSLVLSGGGELFFGEGSRLTVL.